One sample yielded the 18 T cell receptor beta chains listed below, sequenced in a study of T cell changes during pregnancy in multiple sclerosis. The repertoire was sequenced with immunoSEQ multiplex PCR; TCRdb's copy has only in-frame clones and lacks some. The sample records under 65,000 clones, 93% being singletons. This specimen consisted of CD8+ T cells from peripheral blood mononuclear cells, obtained in the second trimester of pregnancy. These receptors came from a female donor with multiple sclerosis, enrolled in a pregnancy study.

The chain couples TRBV11-3 to TRBJ2-1; 11 nucleotides align to TRBD2. V lost 5 bases and J lost 6; bases outside the gene matches: 9. Germline loops: CDR1 SGHNT, CDR2 YENEEA. CDR3 length: 16 residues. CDR3 sequence: CASSPRTSGRTNEQFF. The CDR3 DNA follows: TGTGCCAGCAGCCCCCGAACTAGCGGGAGAACCAATGAGCAGTTCTTC.

The V and J genes are TRBV28 and TRBJ2-2, with 9 bases that match TRBD1. CDR3 length equals 14 residues. The V and J ends lost 5 bases and 6 bases, in that order; junction bases with no gene match: 4. In germline, CDR1 is MDHEN, CDR2 SYDVKM. CDR3 in DNA: TGTGCCAGCAGTCCGACAGGGGGAGCCGGGGAGCTGTTTTTT. Translation: CASSPTGGAGELFF.

The rearrangement joins TRBV9 to TRBJ2-2, with D uncertain. The germline V and J ends were trimmed by 0 bases and 0 bases, with 12 bases remaining between them. Germline V gives CDR1 SGDLS, CDR2 YYNGEE. This CDR3 has 17 residues. CDR3 in amino acids: CASSVGRGAPNTGELFF. Written as DNA, the CDR3 is TGTGCCAGCAGCGTAGGGAGAGGAGCTCCGAACACCGGGGAGCTGTTTTTT.

This clone is judged medium-sized. This chain links TRBV11-2 with TRBJ1-1, with a weak D call TRBD1 (5 bases). This CDR3 comprises 14 residues. From germline, CDR1 is SGHAT and CDR2 FQNNGV. The V end lost 6 bases, the J end lost 1 base, and 12 bases lay between the germline ends. CDR3 sequence reads: CASRPTTANTEAFF. The CDR3 DNA reads as TGTGCCAGCAGACCGACGACAGCGAACACTGAAGCTTTCTTT.

The V and J genes are TRBV7-8 and TRBJ1-3; TRBD1 matches 8 bases. Germline values: CDR1 SGHVS, CDR2 FQNEAQ. V was clipped by 5 bases and J by 4 bases; unmatched bases: 22. This CDR3 region has 20 residues. In DNA, the CDR3 is TGTGCCAGCAGCCCTCCCGTAGGACAGGGATATTTGAATATCGGAAACACCATATATTTT. It yields the protein CASSPPVGQGYLNIGNTIYF.

The J gene is TRBJ2-1, the V gene TRBV5-1, with 10 bases that match TRBD2. This CDR3 comprises 17 residues. CDR1 and CDR2 from the germline V gene are SGHRS and YFSETQ. V shed 0 bases and J 9 bases; nucleotides not matched to a gene: 12. This chain's CDR3 is CASSLASGRAAAGEQFF. CDR3 in DNA: TGCGCCAGCAGCTTGGCGAGCGGGAGGGCCGCTGCTGGTGAGCAGTTCTTC. The variable domain in full, with the rest retrieved from reference TRBV5-1 and TRBJ2-1, is KAGVTQTPRYLIKTRGQQVTLSCSPISGHRSVSWYQQTPGQGLQFLFEYFSETQRNKGNFPGRFSGRQFSNSRSEMNVSTLELGDSALYLCASSLASGRAAAGEQFFGPGTRLTVL.

CDR3 residues: CASSLGHPGSYNEQFF. Here the CDR3 DNA reads TGCGCCAGCAGCCTCGGACACCCCGGTTCATACAATGAGCAGTTCTTC. The chain combines TRBV5-1 with TRBJ2-1; perhaps TRBD1 as D (5 bases). The germline V gene has CDR1 SGHRS and CDR2 YFSETQ. The CDR3 totals 16 residues. The V end lost 4 bases, the J end lost 4 bases, and 18 bases lay between the germline ends.

Concerning this clone: The junction differs from germline at one of its ends, possibly a read error. The rearrangement joins TRBV9 to TRBJ2-5; D assignment may be TRBD1 or TRBD2 (6 bases each). The CDR3 sequence is 14 residues long. The germline gives CDR1 SGDLS, CDR2 YYNGEE. CDR3 DNA: TGTGCCGGCAGCGTAGGAGGGGGAACGTTGACCCAGTACTTC. It is translated as CAGSVGGGTLTQYF.

The gene calls are TRBV19 and TRBJ1-5; TRBD1 aligns across 10 bases. There are 16 residues in the CDR3. Per germline, CDR1 LNHDA and CDR2 SQIVND (reference sequence). J was trimmed by 4 bases and V by 5 bases; bases with no gene match: 8. CDR3 residues: CASSAGGQGKNQPQHF. The CDR3 bases are TGTGCCAGTAGTGCCGGGGGACAGGGGAAGAATCAGCCCCAGCATTTT.

The CDR3 DNA reads as TGTGCCAGCAGCCCTCCCGGTGAGACCCAGTACTTC. Translated: CASSPPGETQYF. The chain recombines TRBV14 with TRBJ2-5; D remains ambiguous. The CDR3 runs 12 residues. V was cut by 4 bases and J by 5 bases, with 8 bases left in between. Germline V gene sequence: CDR1 SGHDN, CDR2 FVKESK.

The chain joins TRBV11-2 to TRBJ2-7; no clear D. CDR1 and CDR2 from the germline V gene are SGHAT and FQNNGV. Trimming left V 0 bases short and J 0 bases short, with 9 bases between. The CDR3 extends over 15 amino acids. Here the CDR3 reads CASSLEASTSYEQYF. As DNA, the CDR3 is TGTGCCAGCAGCTTAGAGGCTAGTACCTCCTACGAGCAGTACTTC.

CDR3 sequence (DNA): TGTGCCAGCAGTTTTAAGGGGCCGGTCAATGAGCAGTTCTTC. It translates to CASSFKGPVNEQFF. The chain links TRBV27 to TRBJ2-1; the D gene is possibly TRBD1 (5 bases). Trimming took 3 bases from V and 6 from J, leaving 12 bases between them. The CDR3 contains 14 residues. The germline CDR1 and CDR2 sequences are MNHEY and SMNVEV (reference sequence).

This clone was seen once. This chain links TRBV11-2 with TRBJ2-7, with 7 bases identical to TRBD1. From germline, CDR1 is SGHAT and CDR2 FQNNGV. There are 13 residues in the CDR3. V dropped 5 bases and J dropped 3; count of bases not matched to a gene: 4. This CDR3 is CASSQGEIYEQYF. CDR3 sequence (DNA): TGTGCCAGCAGCCAGGGGGAGATCTACGAGCAGTACTTC.

The CDR3: CASSLVGSGDRGNQPQHF. CDR3 nucleotide sequence: TGTGCCAGCAGCTTAGTAGGGTCGGGGGACAGAGGTAATCAGCCCCAGCATTTT. The chain uses TRBV7-2 and TRBJ1-5, with 7 bases matching TRBD1. Trimming removed 1 base from V and 4 bases from J; junction bases left unmatched: 13. CDR3 length: 18 amino acids. CDR1 and CDR2 (germline): SGHTA, FQGNSA.

This chain uses TRBV9 with TRBJ1-3; possibly TRBD1 for D (6 bases). V dropped 0 bases and J dropped 8 bases, with 12 bases sitting between them. CDR1 and CDR2 (germline): SGDLS, YYNGEE. The length of the CDR3 is 14 residues. The CDR3 loop is CASSVAGGLDTIYF. DNA of the CDR3: TGTGCCAGCAGCGTAGCGGGGGGCCTGGACACCATATATTTT.

The chain recombines TRBV1 with TRBJ2-1; TRBD2 is the table's D call and was not checked against the DNA. TRBV1 is a recognized pseudogene. The CDR3 is 17 residues long. For the CDR3, the DNA is TGCACCAGCAGCCAAGATAGGCGGGGGTTACCGTACAATGAGCAGTTCTTC. Residues: CTSSQDRRGLPYNEQFF.

V gene TRBV6-1 combines with J gene TRBJ2-1, with TRBD1 identical over 8 bases. The CDR3 length is 14 residues. The V segment lost 5 bases and the J segment 9 bases; nucleotides outside the gene matches: 9. The germline gives CDR1 MNHNS, CDR2 SASEGT. The CDR3 sequence: CASSTQGGEGEQFF. CDR3 DNA: TGTGCCAGCAGTACACAGGGGGGTGAGGGTGAGCAGTTCTTC.

J is TRBJ2-1 and V is TRBV27, with 10 bases fitting TRBD2. After removal of 4 bases from V and 6 bases from J, the junction contained 3 bases not matched to a gene. Germline CDR1 MNHEY, CDR2 SMNVEV (reference sequence). This CDR3 region has 14 residues. CDR3 residues: CASSWASGSNEQFF. The DNA of the CDR3 is TGTGCCAGCAGTTGGGCTAGCGGGAGCAATGAGCAGTTCTTC.